This entry features one TCR beta chain sequence. Its antigen is undetermined. This record belongs to a study of Ad26.COV2.S vaccination and SARS-CoV-2 variants. For the study at large: Intramuscular Ad26.COV2.S at 5x10^10 or 1x10^11 viral particles.

Whole-study results and caveats: Ad26.COV2.S recipients had broader spike-specific TCRs (P = 0.0014). Possibly, TCR breadth and depth analyses underestimated total T cell responses. Those who received vaccine or placebo ended up with similar non-spike TCR breadth.

The treatment: over 15 received Ad26.COV2.S at low or high dose, single or two shots; 5 received placebo; per-sample allocation not given. On day 63 after the first injection, vaccine and placebo recipients gave samples. Method: immunoSEQ multiplex PCR; TCRdb's copy keeps in-frame clones and lacks some. The profile shows around 320,000 clones, about 86% of them singletons. This CDR3 comprises 15 residues. The germline CDR1 and CDR2 sequences are SNHLY and FYNNEI. Germline trimming cut 3 bases from V and 4 bases from J; bases unmatched to any gene: 7. The sample was peripheral blood, taken in a trial of Ad26.COV2.S vaccine versus placebo. The sequence came from a person aged 18-60 years who received the Ad26.COV2.S COVID-19 vaccine or a placebo. V and J are TRBV2 and TRBJ1-1, with 8 bases identical to TRBD1. CDR3 in amino acids: CASSEPPGGLTEAFF. CDR3 bases: TGTGCCAGCAGTGAGCCGCCAGGGGGCCTCACTGAAGCTTTCTTT. Complete variable domain (other parts from reference TRBV2 and TRBJ1-1): EPEVTQTPSHQVTQMGQEVILRCVPISNHLYFYWYRQILGQKVEFLVSFYNNEISEKSEIFDDQFSVERPDGSNFTLKIRSTKLEDSAMYFCASSEPPGGLTEAFFGQGTRLTVV.